A single sample is the source of the 17 T cell receptor beta chains below, sequenced in a study of T-cell memory formation after mild COVID-19. A single record per CDR3 protein comes from TCRdb applying MiXCR to the 5' RACE reads. Of hundreds of thousands of distinct CDR3 sequences in the sample, around a sixth were seen once. What was sequenced was PBMCs or a T cell subset sorted from them (not recorded which). The receptors derive from an adult woman who had mild COVID-19 (a few samples of this study predate the infection). Cell type and time point are not known.

This clonotype was picked up a small number of times. This rearrangement joins TRBV3-1 to TRBJ1-1, with D hard to call. The germline V gene encodes CDR1 LGHDT and CDR2 YNNKEL (reference sequence). V lost 4 bases, J lost 4 bases, and 13 bases lay in between. The CDR3 spans 14 residues. The CDR3 reads CASSPGLAGTEAFF. CDR3 sequence (DNA): TGTGCCAGCAGCCCCGGGCTGGCTGGCACTGAAGCTTTCTTT.

A note on this clonotype: The junction shows a germline mismatch at one end, possibly a read error. The rearrangement uses TRBV7-2 and TRBJ1-1, with D possibly matching TRBD1 (5 bases). CDR1 is SGHTA, CDR2 FQGNSA, per germline. The CDR3 is 16 amino acids. The CDR3 loop reads CASSLGRRGGNTEALF. The CDR3 nucleotides read TGTGCCAGCAGCTTAGGTAGAAGGGGAGGGAACACTGAAGCTTTATTT.

The V gene is TRBV12-3 or TRBV12-4, the J gene TRBJ2-7; TRBD1 agrees at 7 bases. V lost 9 bases, J lost 0 bases, and 8 bases stayed unmatched. CDR3 length equals 14 residues. The CDR3, as DNA: TGTGCCAGTAGACAACAGGGGCGCTCCTACGAGCAGTACTTC. Translation gives CASRQQGRSYEQYF.

The rearrangement joins TRBV7-9 to TRBJ2-2; 9 bases are shared with TRBD2. Germline CDR1 reads SEHNR; CDR2 reads FQNEAQ (reference sequence). With V trimmed by 6 bases and J by 4 bases, 6 bases remained unmatched. CDR3 length: 15 residues. The CDR3 protein is CASRIAGASTGELFF. CDR3 nucleotide sequence: TGTGCCAGCAGAATAGCGGGGGCCTCCACCGGGGAGCTGTTTTTT. The whole variable domain, remainder taken from reference TRBV7-9 and TRBJ2-2, is DTGVSQNPRHKITKRGQNVTFRCDPISEHNRLYWYRQTLGQGPEFLTYFQNEAQLEKSRLLSDRFSAERPKGSFSTLEIQRTEQGDSAMYLCASRIAGASTGELFFGEGSRLTVL.

The chain recombines TRBV4-3 with TRBJ2-2; TRBD1 aligns across 8 bases. The germline CDR1 and CDR2 sequences are LGHNA and YSLEER. This CDR3 is built from 18 residues. Trimming removed 1 base from V and 6 bases from J; junction bases left unmatched: 13. The chain's CDR3 is CASSQVNPGLRGPGELFF. CDR3 DNA: TGCGCCAGCAGCCAAGTCAATCCCGGCCTCAGGGGGCCCGGGGAGCTGTTTTTT.

This clonotype came up a few times. V is TRBV20-1 and J is TRBJ1-5; D is perhaps TRBD1 (5 bases). Trimming left V 6 bases short and J 4 bases short, with 13 bases between. This CDR3 spans 13 amino acids. Germline V gene lookup returns CDR1 DFQATT and CDR2 SNEGSKA (reference sequence). In DNA form, the CDR3 reads TGCAGTGCCCGTCCCGGGACTAATCAGCCCCAGCATTTT. Translating gives CSARPGTNQPQHF.

This clonotype was found a few times. The chain employs TRBV2 and TRBJ2-5; TRBD1 matches 8 bases. The CDR3 has 15 residues. The germline V gene has CDR1 SNHLY and CDR2 FYNNEI. Germline trimming cut 8 bases from V and 5 bases from J; bases unmatched to any gene: 13. The chain's CDR3 is CASQWAGGAFETQYF. In nucleotides, the CDR3 is TGTGCCAGCCAGTGGGCAGGGGGCGCGTTTGAGACCCAGTACTTC. The complete variable domain, with remaining parts taken from reference TRBV2 and TRBJ2-5, reads EPEVTQTPSHQVTQMGQEVILRCVPISNHLYFYWYRQILGQKVEFLVSFYNNEISEKSEIFDDQFSVERPDGSNFTLKIRSTKLEDSAMYFCASQWAGGAFETQYFGPGTRLLVL.

The chain is built from TRBV5-1 and TRBJ2-3; 12 nucleotides match TRBD1. The trim removed 4 bases at V and 2 bases at J, leaving 8 bases unmatched. This CDR3 region has 17 residues. Germline-derived CDR1 and CDR2 are SGHRS and YFSETQ. CDR3 region: CASSHGTGGWVTDTQYF. The CDR3 bases are TGCGCCAGCAGCCACGGGACAGGGGGCTGGGTCACAGATACGCAGTATTTT.

This rearrangement joins TRBV5-1 to TRBJ2-1; D is undetermined. V was clipped by 0 bases and J by 1 base, with 11 bases between them. The germline CDR1 and CDR2 sequences are SGHRS and YFSETQ. The CDR3 has 16 residues. The CDR3 sequence: CASSLAPGPSYNEQFF. Written as DNA, the CDR3 is TGCGCCAGCAGCTTGGCGCCAGGTCCGTCCTACAATGAGCAGTTCTTC.

The chain uses TRBV5-8 and TRBJ2-5; D uncertain. Trimming shortened V by 4 bases and J by 0 bases, and 13 bases separated the two germline ends. Germline V gives CDR1 SGHTS, CDR2 YDEGEE. The CDR3 sequence is 15 residues long. The DNA for the CDR3 is TGTGCCAGCAGCGCGGACGGCAAGTACCAAGAGACCCAGTACTTC. This sequence encodes CASSADGKYQETQYF. The full variable domain, its missing parts supplied by reference TRBV5-8 and TRBJ2-5, is EAGVTQSPTHLIKTRGQQATLRCSPISGHTSVYWYQQALGLGLQFLLWYDEGEERNRGNFPPRFSGRQFPNYSSELNVNALELEDSALYLCASSADGKYQETQYFGPGTRLLVL.

This clonotype showed up many times. The genes are TRBV3-1 and TRBJ2-3, with D possibly matching TRBD2 (6 bases). This CDR3 has 14 amino acids. V was shortened by 7 bases and J by 3 bases, with 14 bases between the two germline ends. Per the germline V gene, CDR1 is LGHDT and CDR2 is YNNKEL (reference sequence). The CDR3 sequence is CASKTDSGTDTQYF. CDR3 coding DNA: TGTGCCAGCAAAACCGACAGCGGGACAGATACGCAGTATTTT.

Only a few counts were recorded for this clonotype. The chain couples TRBV24-1 to TRBJ2-3; no reliable D call. Germline V gene lookup returns CDR1 KGHDR and CDR2 SFDVKD. V gave up 5 bases and J gave up 6 bases, with 11 bases separating them. The CDR3 is 13 amino acids. The CDR3 nucleotides are TGTGCCACCAGTGGTTATGGCCATGATACGCAGTATTTT. As protein: CATSGYGHDTQYF.

This clonotype was seen only a few times. The V gene is TRBV6-1, the J gene TRBJ1-2; D uncertain. Trimming removed 8 bases from V and 2 bases from J, with 9 bases in between. The CDR3 is 12 residues long. Germline CDR1 and CDR2: MNHNS and SASEGT. CDR3 region: CASAGQNYGYTF. The CDR3 coding sequence is TGTGCCAGCGCCGGGCAGAACTATGGCTACACCTTC.

The rearrangement uses TRBV4-2 and TRBJ2-1, with 9 nucleotides matching TRBD1. The CDR3 totals 16 residues. Germline V gene data show CDR1 as LGHNA and CDR2 as YNFKEQ. The junction had 8 bases not matched to a gene; V was cut back by 0 bases and J by 8 bases. CDR3 sequence (DNA): TGTGCCAGCAGCCAAGATTTGACAGGGGGGGAATATGAGCAGTTCTTC. It is translated as CASSQDLTGGEYEQFF.

Sample share makes this clonotype medium-sized. The chain carries TRBV24-1 and TRBJ1-4, with D possibly matching TRBD1 (6 bases). Looked up from germline, CDR1 is KGHDR and CDR2 is SFDVKD. V was trimmed by 2 bases and J by 5 bases, leaving 26 bases between them. The CDR3 covers 20 residues. The CDR3 sequence is CATSDSRGGAGAGSNEKLFF. In DNA, the CDR3 is TGTGCCACCAGTGATTCGCGCGGCGGTGCAGGGGCGGGATCGAATGAAAAACTGTTTTTT.

The genes are TRBV5-5 and TRBJ1-2, with D uncertain. Looked up from germline, CDR1 is SGHKS and CDR2 is YYEKEE (reference sequence). V was shortened by 2 bases and J by 0 bases, with 8 bases between the two germline ends. The CDR3 is made up of 14 amino acids. The CDR3 protein is CASSFNSANYGYTF. The CDR3 coding sequence is TGTGCCAGCAGCTTCAACAGCGCTAACTATGGCTACACCTTC.

The genes are TRBV19 and TRBJ2-4; 12 bases align to TRBD1. The CDR3 consists of 14 residues. V shed 7 bases and J 8 bases; nucleotides not matched to a gene: 6. Germline V gene sequence: CDR1 LNHDA, CDR2 SQIVND (reference sequence). The CDR3: CASMGQGAGDIQYF. DNA for the CDR3: TGTGCCAGTATGGGACAGGGGGCGGGCGACATTCAGTACTTC.